Listed below are T cell receptor beta chains from one sample, sequenced in a study of T cells after yellow fever vaccination. TCRdb ran MiXCR on the 5' RACE reads and lists one entry per CDR3 protein. The repertoire holds about 310,000 distinct CDR3 sequences, with around 3.6% as singletons. Sequences were derived from PBMCs, sampled on the day of the yellow fever booster vaccination. Receptor source: a man in his late teens or twenties who received the YFV17D yellow fever vaccine. Each CDR3 is given with its conserved first and last residue. A D gene is named only where the DNA matches it firmly. Size tells how often a clone was seen (once, few, many) or the class of an expanded clone, and some rows leave it out.

J | size | V | D | CDR3 | DNA
TRBJ1-2 | many | TRBV20-1 | . | CSAPPRGPDGYGYTF | TGCAGTGCTCCTCCTCGGGGGCCCGATGGGTATGGCTACACCTTC
TRBJ1-2 | many | TRBV5-1 | TRBD1 | CASSRRGTGGDYGYTF | TGCGCCAGCAGCCGGCGGGGGACAGGGGGCGACTATGGCTACACCTTC
TRBJ2-5 | . | TRBV27 | . | CASSSDRRAGETQYF | TGTGCCAGCAGTTCAGACAGGAGGGCCGGGGAGACCCAGTACTTC
TRBJ2-5 | . | TRBV7-2 | TRBD2 | CASSLWGRAGGYQETQYF | TGTGCCAGCAGCTTATGGGGTCGAGCGGGGGGTTATCAAGAGACCCAGTACTTC
TRBJ2-7 | many | TRBV4-1 | . | CASSRQRGDNEQYF | TGCGCCAGCAGCCGTCAAAGAGGGGACAACGAGCAGTACTTC
TRBJ1-1 | few | TRBV5-1 | . | CASSFSDSPAFF | TGCGCCAGCAGTTTTTCAGACAGCCCCGCTTTCTTT
TRBJ2-5 | few | TRBV5-1 | TRBD2 | CASSKGLAGGHLQETQYF | TGCGCCAGCAGCAAGGGACTAGCGGGGGGCCATCTCCAAGAGACCCAGTACTTC
TRBJ2-3 | . | TRBV21-1 | . | CASSKVGGGGTTDTQYF | TGTGCCAGCAGCAAAGTTGGTGGGGGGGGCACGACAGATACGCAGTATTTT
TRBJ1-1 | many | TRBV24-1 | . | CATSTGEAFF | TGTGCCACCAGCACAGGGGAAGCTTTCTTT
TRBJ2-1 | . | TRBV6-2/TRBV6-3 | TRBD1 | CASRTPGQPNEQFF | TGTGCCAGCAGAACCCCGGGACAGCCCAATGAGCAGTTCTTC
TRBJ1-1 | many | TRBV14 | TRBD1 | CASSQEVWGRGIPEAFF | TGTGCCAGCAGCCAAGAGGTGTGGGGCAGGGGGATTCCTGAAGCTTTCTTT
TRBJ2-1 | . | TRBV10-3 | . | CAISDMAGEQFF | TGTGCCATCAGTGACATGGCGGGTGAGCAGTTCTTC
TRBJ1-1 | few | TRBV7-2 | . | CASSLVMGAEEAFF | TGTGCCAGCAGCTTAGTTATGGGGGCTGAGGAAGCTTTCTTT
TRBJ2-7 | many | TRBV7-2 | TRBD2 | CASSLGWAGGSYEQYF | TGTGCCAGCAGCTTAGGGTGGGCGGGGGGCTCCTACGAGCAGTACTTC
TRBJ1-1 | . | TRBV29-1 | . | CSVGGTGNPEAFF | TGCAGCGTTGGAGGGACCGGAAACCCTGAAGCTTTCTTT
TRBJ2-3 | many | TRBV11-2 | TRBD1 | CASSLGGTGVPDTQYF | TGTGCCAGCAGCTTAGGTGGGACAGGGGTGCCAGATACGCAGTATTTT
TRBJ2-7 | . | TRBV18 | . | CASSPDQLYEQYF | TGTGCCAGCTCACCCGACCAACTCTACGAGCAGTACTTC
TRBJ2-7 | few | TRBV4-2 | . | CASSHRGTLYEQYF | TGTGCCAGCAGCCATCGCGGGACTCTCTACGAGCAGTACTTC
TRBJ2-5 | many | TRBV5-1 | . | CASSLAIAFDQETQYF | TGCGCCAGCAGCTTGGCAATAGCTTTCGATCAAGAGACCCAGTACTTC
TRBJ2-4 | . | TRBV5-4 | . | CASSLDNEGDIQYF | TGTGCCAGCAGCTTGGATAACGAAGGGGACATTCAGTACTTC
TRBJ2-3 | few | TRBV20-1 | TRBD1 | CSALRGDRATDTQYF | TGCAGTGCTCTTAGGGGGGACAGGGCCACAGATACGCAGTATTTT
TRBJ2-7 | . | TRBV6-5 | . | CASSLRQGGFTYEQYF | TGTGCCAGCAGTCTACGACAGGGAGGATTCACCTACGAGCAGTACTTC
TRBJ2-4 | many | TRBV7-9 | . | CASSLEGGPLTIQYF | TGTGCCAGCAGCTTAGAAGGAGGGCCCCTGACCATTCAGTACTTC
TRBJ2-5 | . | TRBV20-1 | TRBD2 | CSARDKGLAGVGGETQYF | TGCAGTGCTAGAGATAAGGGACTAGCGGGGGTGGGTGGAGAGACCCAGTACTTC
TRBJ1-1 | few | TRBV20-1 | TRBD1 | CSASGFDRGRTEAFF | TGCAGTGCTAGCGGGTTCGACAGGGGGCGGACTGAAGCTTTCTTT
TRBJ2-5 | few | TRBV7-3 | . | CASSLHGTLPQETQYF | TGTGCCAGCAGCTTACACGGAACGCTCCCCCAAGAGACCCAGTACTTC
TRBJ1-5 | many | TRBV7-3 | . | CASSFGGSQPQHF | TGTGCCAGCAGCTTTGGGGGTAGTCAGCCCCAGCATTTT
TRBJ2-1 | few | TRBV30 | . | CAWNPQSVEQFF | TGTGCCTGGAACCCACAGTCTGTGGAGCAGTTCTTC
TRBJ2-1 | many | TRBV4-2 | . | CASSQEGAPYNEQFF | TGTGCCAGCAGCCAAGAGGGGGCCCCCTACAATGAGCAGTTCTTC
TRBJ2-2 | . | TRBV5-6 | . | CASSPDSRNTGELFF | TGTGCCAGCAGCCCGGACAGTCGGAACACCGGGGAGCTGTTTTTT
TRBJ2-3 | many | TRBV12-3/TRBV12-4 | . | CASRPPAGTYTDTQYF | TGTGCCAGCAGACCTCCTGCCGGGACTTATACAGATACGCAGTATTTT
TRBJ1-6 | . | TRBV6-6 | . | CASRRQVPQSPLHF | TGTGCCAGCAGAAGACAGGTTCCACAGTCACCCCTCCACTTT
TRBJ2-1 | few | TRBV6-2/TRBV6-3 | TRBD2 | CASLAGGYNEQFF | TGTGCCAGCCTAGCGGGGGGTTACAATGAGCAGTTCTTC
TRBJ2-1 | few | TRBV11-2 | . | CASSLGILYEQFF | TGTGCCAGCAGCTTAGGTATACTCTATGAGCAGTTCTTC
TRBJ1-2 | many | TRBV4-1 | TRBD1 | CASSLLPTGPYGYTF | TGCGCCAGCAGCCTTCTCCCGACAGGGCCCTATGGCTACACCTTC
TRBJ1-1 | many | TRBV20-1 | . | CSAMGRSNTEAFF | TGCAGTGCTATGGGACGGTCGAACACTGAAGCTTTCTTT
TRBJ1-1 | few | TRBV5-1 | . | CASSLGQIMNTEAFF | TGCGCCAGCAGCCTCGGACAGATTATGAACACTGAAGCTTTCTTT
TRBJ2-1 | many | TRBV6-5 | . | CASSYSTRAEQFF | TGTGCCAGCAGTTACTCGACTAGGGCTGAGCAGTTCTTC
TRBJ1-6 | many | TRBV7-8 | . | CASSLARGSNNSPLHF | TGTGCCAGCAGCTTAGCAAGGGGATCAAATAATTCACCCCTCCACTTT
TRBJ1-5 | many | TRBV20-1 | TRBD1 | CSARTGDQPQHF | TGCAGTGCTCGGACAGGGGATCAGCCCCAGCATTTT
TRBJ2-5 | many | TRBV12-3/TRBV12-4 | . | CASSFGRVAETQYF | TGTGCCAGCAGTTTCGGCAGGGTAGCAGAGACCCAGTACTTC
TRBJ2-3 | many | TRBV9 | TRBD2 | CASSAPTSGGTDTQYF | TGTGCCAGCAGCGCCCCGACTAGCGGGGGCACAGATACGCAGTATTTT
TRBJ2-3 | . | TRBV18 | . | CASSLAARSTDTQYF | TGTGCCAGCTCACTGGCGGCTCGGAGCACAGATACGCAGTATTTT
TRBJ2-3 | many | TRBV6-5 | TRBD2 | CASSRLAGEIDTQYF | TGTGCCAGCAGTCGTCTAGCGGGGGAAATAGATACGCAGTATTTT
TRBJ2-6 | . | TRBV6-5 | . | CASRRRRPAGANVLTF | TGTGCCAGCAGGCGCCGAAGGCCCGCGGGGGCCAACGTCCTGACTTTC
TRBJ2-1 | many | TRBV19 | TRBD2 | CASSMERGGRYNEQFF | TGTGCCAGTAGTATGGAGCGGGGGGGCAGGTACAATGAGCAGTTCTTC
TRBJ2-3 | many | TRBV20-1 | . | CSATKSESTTDTQYF | TGCAGTGCTACTAAATCCGAATCAACCACAGATACGCAGTATTTT
TRBJ1-5 | few | TRBV5-6 | . | CASSQTQGFQPQHF | TGTGCCAGCAGCCAGACTCAGGGGTTCCAGCCCCAGCATTTT
TRBJ2-2 | many | TRBV2 | . | CASSGGAGAFSGELFF | TGTGCCAGCAGTGGGGGGGCAGGGGCCTTCTCCGGGGAGCTGTTTTTT
TRBJ1-1 | . | TRBV19 | . | CASIPPKNTEAFF | TGTGCCAGTATTCCCCCAAAGAACACTGAAGCTTTCTTT
TRBJ1-4 | . | TRBV10-2 | . | CASTWEGLQGLFF | TGCGCCAGCACCTGGGAGGGCCTCCAAGGGCTGTTTTTT